Below are 23 T cell receptor beta chains sequenced from a single sample in a study of shared T cell receptors in the human thymus. This table comes from immunoSEQ multiplex PCR, and its TCRdb copy is limited to in-frame clones, with some not included. This sample has hundreds of thousands of clones, with more than 70% found just once. These records were also assigned to another study, of human thymus T cells.

The sequencing input was thymocytes. The receptors here all came from a boy under two years old with a congenital heart defect.

The chain joins TRBV4-1 to TRBJ1-1; unclear D gene. CDR3 size: 17 residues. Trimming left V 1 base short and J 6 bases short, with 21 bases between. Per germline, CDR1 MGHRA and CDR2 YSYEKL. The CDR3 sequence: CASSQVSGWNGNPEAFF. The CDR3 DNA reads TGCGCCAGCAGCCAAGTGTCGGGGTGGAACGGAAACCCTGAAGCTTTCTTT.

This clone has a single count. The chain combines TRBV4-3 with TRBJ2-7; possible D gene TRBD2, 6 bases. V lost 1 base to trimming and J lost 2 bases, with 12 bases between them. This CDR3 is built from 15 residues. Germline assignment: CDR1 LGHNA and CDR2 YSLEER. CDR3 coding DNA: TGCGCCAGCAGCCAAGGTTCGGGGGTGGCCTACGAGCAGTACTTC. It encodes CASSQGSGVAYEQYF.

The chain links TRBV27 to TRBJ1-2; TRBD1 agrees at 7 bases. V lost 0 bases to trimming and J lost 4 bases; unmatched junction nucleotides: 2. There are 14 residues in the CDR3. Germline V lookup: CDR1 MNHEY, CDR2 SMNVEV (reference sequence). As DNA, the CDR3 is TGTGCCAGCAGTTTATCGACAGGGAGCTATGGCTACACCTTC. Its protein product is CASSLSTGSYGYTF.

The chain is built from TRBV4-3 and TRBJ2-7; TRBD1 agrees at 9 bases. After removal of 4 bases from V and 7 bases from J, the junction contained 8 bases not matched to a gene. This CDR3 has 14 amino acids. Germline V lookup: CDR1 LGHNA, CDR2 YSLEER. DNA for the CDR3: TGCGCCAGCAGCCCAGGACAGGGGTTGGTAGAGCAGTACTTC. Protein sequence: CASSPGQGLVEQYF.

The chain uses TRBV10-1 and TRBJ1-2; TRBD1 matches 8 bases. The CDR3 is 17 amino acids. Trimming at V came to 8 bases and at J to 2 bases, leaving 16 bases not matched to a gene. CDR1 and CDR2 from the germline V gene are WNHNN and SYGVQD (reference sequence). The CDR3, as DNA: TGCGCCAGCCTTGTTGAGGGCGGCAGGGGGCTAAACTATGGCTACACCTTC. Translated, it gives CASLVEGGRGLNYGYTF.

V usage is TRBV28 and J usage is TRBJ2-7; maybe TRBD2 (6 bases). With 4 bases removed from V and 2 bases from J, the gap between germline ends came to 18 bases. Germline values: CDR1 MDHEN, CDR2 SYDVKM. This CDR3 contains 16 residues. The CDR3 protein is CASSSKRIGSPYEQYF. CDR3 coding DNA: TGTGCCAGCAGTTCCAAGAGGATCGGGAGTCCCTACGAGCAGTACTTC.

The V and J genes are TRBV7-9 and TRBJ2-1, with 9 bases lining up with TRBD1. Germline assignment: CDR1 SEHNR and CDR2 FQNEAQ (reference sequence). V shed 4 bases and J 8 bases; nucleotides not matched to a gene: 18. The CDR3 consists of 18 residues. This CDR3 reads CASSSRRGDRELHDEQFF. In DNA form, the CDR3 reads TGTGCCAGCAGCTCCAGACGGGGGGACAGGGAATTACATGATGAGCAGTTCTTC.

The V and J genes are TRBV15 and TRBJ1-2; D gene unclear. The V end was cut by 5 bases, the J end by 7 bases, with 14 bases between. Per the germline V gene, CDR1 is LNHNV and CDR2 is YYDKDF (reference sequence). The CDR3 totals 13 residues. CDR3 sequence: CATSDERVRGYTF. The CDR3 DNA is TGTGCCACCAGCGATGAACGGGTTCGTGGCTACACCTTC.

In DNA form, the CDR3 reads TGTGCCAGCAGTTTAGAGAGGCCCTACGAGCAGTACTTC. It specifies CASSLERPYEQYF. The chain is built from TRBV28 and TRBJ2-7, with D unclear. This CDR3 comprises 13 residues. V was cut by 2 bases and J by 2 bases, with 7 bases left in between. Germline lookup yields CDR1 MDHEN and CDR2 SYDVKM. The full variable domain, with the rest looked up from reference TRBV28 and TRBJ2-7, is DVKVTQSSRYLVKRTGEKVFLECVQDMDHENMFWYRQDPGLGLRLIYFSYDVKMKEKGDIPEGYSVSREKKERFSLILESASTNQTSMYLCASSLERPYEQYFGPGTRLTVT.

The chain joins TRBV4-3 to TRBJ2-5; D possibly corresponds to TRBD2 (5 bases). CDR1 LGHNA and CDR2 YSLEER come from the germline V gene. This CDR3 has 15 residues. V lost 1 base and J lost 4, with 13 bases in between. The CDR3 sequence is CASSQGFSVGETQYF. CDR3 DNA: TGCGCCAGCAGCCAAGGTTTTAGCGTAGGAGAGACCCAGTACTTC.

J is TRBJ2-1 and V is TRBV5-1, with 7 bases matching TRBD1. Looked up from germline, CDR1 is SGHRS and CDR2 is YFSETQ. The CDR3 length is 14 residues. V shed 5 bases, J shed 1 base, and the junction held 3 bases outside the gene matches. Here the CDR3 DNA reads TGCGCCAGCAGAGACAGGGCATCCTACAATGAGCAGTTCTTC. This sequence encodes CASRDRASYNEQFF.

V is TRBV10-3 and J is TRBJ2-5; D gene unclear. Germline CDR1 is ENHRY and CDR2 is SYGVKD. V was cut by 0 bases and J by 4 bases, with 6 bases left in between. The CDR3 consists of 13 residues. The CDR3 is CAISESLGETQYF. The CDR3 bases are TGTGCCATCAGTGAGTCGCTCGGAGAGACCCAGTACTTC.

The V and J genes are TRBV6-1 and TRBJ2-2; D is ambiguous. V was shortened by 3 bases and J by 3 bases, with 8 bases between the two germline ends. CDR3 length equals 14 residues. Germline CDR1 and CDR2: MNHNS and SASEGT. The CDR3 DNA follows: TGTGCCAGCAGTGAGATAAGAGACACCGGGGAGCTGTTTTTT. Translated, it gives CASSEIRDTGELFF.

The chain carries TRBV4-2 and TRBJ1-4; D might be TRBD1 (5 bases). The CDR3 is made up of 17 amino acids. Germline loops: CDR1 LGHNA, CDR2 YNFKEQ. The germline V and J ends were trimmed by 3 bases and 4 bases, with 18 bases remaining between them. The CDR3 DNA follows: TGTGCCAGCAGCCATCTCATCCACAGGACCCTTAATGAAAAACTGTTTTTT. It is translated as CASSHLIHRTLNEKLFF.

The chain recombines TRBV15 with TRBJ2-7; 10 bases are shared with TRBD1. This CDR3 contains 15 residues. With 3 bases clipped from V and 2 bases from J, the junction kept 4 bases outside the gene matches. Germline CDR1 and CDR2: LNHNV and YYDKDF (reference sequence). CDR3 in DNA: TGTGCCACCAGCAGGGTAGGACAGGGGGCCTACGAGCAGTACTTC. This sequence encodes CATSRVGQGAYEQYF.

As to this clone: The identical CDR3 is also encoded by other nucleotide sequences in the sample. The V gene is TRBV4-2, the J gene TRBJ2-7; 8 bases agree with TRBD1. The germline CDR1 and CDR2 sequences are LGHNA and YNFKEQ. The CDR3 loop spans 15 amino acids. V shed 2 bases, J shed 0 bases, and the junction held 3 bases outside the gene matches. CDR3 protein: CASSQSTGGSYEQYF. CDR3 bases: TGTGCCAGCAGCCAATCCACAGGGGGCTCCTACGAGCAGTACTTC.

The V gene is TRBV20-1, the J gene TRBJ2-7, with unresolved D. Trimming removed 6 bases from V and 5 bases from J, with 11 bases in between. CDR1 and CDR2 from the germline V gene are DFQATT and SNEGSKA (reference sequence). The CDR3 covers 11 residues. The CDR3 DNA reads as TGCAGTGCATGTGGGCACGACGAGCAGTACTTC. The encoded protein is CSACGHDEQYF.

This clone showed up just once. The rearrangement uses TRBV30 and TRBJ2-7; 7 bases align to TRBD1. The CDR3 runs 15 residues. The V gene end was trimmed by 0 bases and the J gene end by 2 bases; junction bases not matched to a gene: 7. CDR1 and CDR2 from the germline V gene are GTSNPN and SVGIG (reference sequence). The CDR3 sequence: CAWSVYRGTAYEQYF. The DNA of the CDR3 is TGTGCCTGGAGTGTGTATCGTGGGACAGCCTACGAGCAGTACTTC.

This chain connects TRBV5-1 to TRBJ2-1; 11 nucleotides agree with TRBD2. The V gene end was trimmed by 3 bases and the J gene end by 7 bases; junction bases not matched to a gene: 9. CDR3 length: 16 amino acids. CDR1 and CDR2 from the germline V gene are SGHRS and YFSETQ. The CDR3 sequence: CASSSPHRLAGNEQFF. In DNA, the CDR3 is TGCGCCAGCAGCTCTCCCCATCGACTAGCGGGGAATGAGCAGTTCTTC.

The chain employs TRBV9 and TRBJ1-2, with 8 bases that match TRBD1. The CDR3 contains 12 residues. Germline V CDR1 and CDR2: SGDLS, YYNGEE. V lost 4 bases and J lost 8; bases outside the gene matches: 4. The chain's CDR3 is CASSHRGKGYTF. For the CDR3, the DNA is TGTGCCAGCAGCCACAGGGGGAAAGGCTACACCTTC.

This chain joins TRBV14 and TRBJ2-1; D is undetermined. Trimming took 5 bases from V and 8 from J, leaving 31 bases between them. The CDR3 covers 19 residues. Germline V CDR1 and CDR2: SGHDN, FVKESK. The CDR3 bases are TGTGCCAGCAGCACAATAGAGACCCACCCTAGGTTTCTTTACGATGAGCAGTTCTTC. The encoded protein is CASSTIETHPRFLYDEQFF.

The CDR3 here is CASSQDCRDRECGSPLHF. The CDR3 nucleotides read TGCGCCAGCAGCCAAGACTGCCGGGACAGGGAATGTGGGTCACCCCTCCACTTT. The chain has TRBV4-3 and TRBJ1-6; 9 nucleotides align to TRBD1. The CDR3 consists of 18 residues. The germline gives CDR1 LGHNA, CDR2 YSLEER. V gave up 0 bases and J gave up 10 bases; unmatched junction bases: 13.

V and J are TRBV9 and TRBJ2-1, with 10 positions matching TRBD2. The CDR3 spans 18 residues. The V segment lost 4 bases and the J segment 0 bases; nucleotides outside the gene matches: 10. Germline CDR1 reads SGDLS; CDR2 reads YYNGEE. The CDR3 region has the DNA TGTGCCAGCAGCCCGGGGAGCGGGAGGGTCAGCTCCTACAATGAGCAGTTCTTC. Protein: CASSPGSGRVSSYNEQFF.